These 29 T cell receptor beta chains share one sample of origin, sequenced in a study of OX40 agonist ivuxolimab in advanced cancers. Receptor libraries were prepared by the immunoSEQ multiplex PCR assay. What TCRdb holds here is the immuneACCESS table cut down to in-frame rearrangements. Part of the clones is not present; checked against another copy, under half of the missing clones reflect an unresolved V gene, and the others are unexplained. The sample has about 44,000 clones on record, roughly 90% of them singletons. Clones ranked in the top ten supply around 15% of the sample. The source was CD4+ or CD8+ T cells sorted from blood, collected in a trial of the OX40 agonist ivuxolimab. These receptors all come from an adult with an advanced solid tumor such as melanoma, head and neck, liver or kidney cancer.

The chain carries TRBV9 and TRBJ2-7, with D possibly being TRBD1 or TRBD2 (7 bases each). The CDR3 loop spans 15 amino acids. Germline CDR1 and CDR2: SGDLS and YYNGEE. The V end lost 4 bases, the J end lost 2 bases, and 16 bases lay between the germline ends. CDR3 in amino acids: CASSSGGQGAYEQYF. The DNA for the CDR3 is TGTGCCAGCAGCTCCGGGGGGCAGGGGGCCTACGAGCAGTACTTC.

This clone has a single count. The V call is TRBV21-1, the J call TRBJ2-5; the table's TRBD2 call for D was not verified on the DNA. TRBV21-1 corresponds to a pseudogene. The CDR3 has 14 amino acids. CDR3 bases: TGTGCCAGCAGCAAGCGGGAGTACAGAGAGACCCAGTACTTC. It translates to CASSKREYRETQYF.

The rearrangement uses TRBV4-3 and TRBJ2-3; unclear D gene. Deletions cut 0 bases from V and 4 bases from J, with 8 bases between. The CDR3 is 14 amino acids. Germline V lookup: CDR1 LGHNA, CDR2 YSLEER. CDR3 protein: CASSQDTSADTQYF. The CDR3 DNA reads as TGCGCCAGCAGCCAAGATACTTCGGCAGATACGCAGTATTTT.

The chain carries TRBV7-9 and TRBJ2-7, with a tentative D call TRBD1 (6 bases). The V and J ends lost 7 bases and 2 bases respectively, with 15 bases between them. Germline CDR1 is SEHNR and CDR2 is FQNEAQ (reference sequence). This CDR3 has 14 amino acids. Here the CDR3 DNA reads TGTGCCAGCATCCCAGGGGAGCGGCCCTACGAGCAGTACTTC. It is translated as CASIPGERPYEQYF.

This clone was counted a single time. This rearrangement joins TRBV6-5 to TRBJ2-3, with D possibly matching TRBD2 (5 bases). The CDR3 is 13 amino acids. With 4 bases removed from V and 3 bases from J, the gap between germline ends came to 8 bases. Germline CDR1 MNHEY, CDR2 SVGAGI. The CDR3 region is CASSSPGTDTQYF. The CDR3 bases are TGTGCCAGCAGTTCGCCGGGAACAGATACGCAGTATTTT.

The chain employs TRBV11-2 and TRBJ2-5; no firm D call. The CDR3 totals 13 residues. Germline-derived CDR1 and CDR2 are SGHAT and FQNNGV. V was pared by 5 bases and J by 12 bases, with 19 bases between. CDR3 in DNA: TGTGCCAGCAGCCCCTCGCTTCCCAGGTTGGAGTACTTC. Translation: CASSPSLPRLEYF. Full variable domain (missing parts from reference TRBV11-2 and TRBJ2-5): EAGVAQSPRYKIIEKRQSVAFWCNPISGHATLYWYQQILGQGPKLLIQFQNNGVVDDSQLPKDRFSAERLKGVDSTLKIQPAKLEDSAVYLCASSPSLPRLEYFGPGTRLLVL.

The rearrangement links TRBV5-6 to TRBJ1-5, with D tentatively TRBD1 (5 bases). The CDR3 runs 14 residues. From germline, CDR1 is SGHDT and CDR2 YYEEEE. V was shortened by 8 bases and J by 5 bases, with 17 bases between the two germline ends. For the CDR3, the DNA is TGTGCCAGTGAAGCGGGGGGATCCGATCAGCCCCAGCATTTT. It encodes CASEAGGSDQPQHF. Complete variable domain (other parts from reference TRBV5-6 and TRBJ1-5): DAGVTQSPTHLIKTRGQQVTLRCSPKSGHDTVSWYQQALGQGPQFIFQYYEEEERQRGNFPDRFSGHQFPNYSSELNVNALLLGDSALYLCASEAGGSDQPQHFGDGTRLSIL.

This clone was observed a single time. This chain uses TRBV6-6 with TRBJ2-1, with D unresolved. The CDR3 totals 15 residues. Looked up from germline, CDR1 is MNHNY and CDR2 is SVGAGI (reference sequence). The V gene lost 2 bases and the J gene lost 1 base, with 9 bases spanning the gap. As DNA, the CDR3 is TGTGCCAGCAGTTACGCGTATGAATCCTACAATGAGCAGTTCTTC. It encodes CASSYAYESYNEQFF.

The gene calls are TRBV9 and TRBJ2-1; D is possibly TRBD2 (5 bases). V gave up 0 bases and J gave up 0 bases, with 13 bases separating them. The CDR3 consists of 17 residues. Germline CDR1 SGDLS, CDR2 YYNGEE. DNA for the CDR3: TGTGCCAGCAGCGTAGACCGAGCGGCCAGCTCCTACAATGAGCAGTTCTTC. Protein product: CASSVDRAASSYNEQFF.

V and J are TRBV4-1 and TRBJ1-1; D is ambiguous. The CDR3 is 14 amino acids. Germline CDR1 reads MGHRA; CDR2 reads YSYEKL. Trimming removed 1 base from V and 0 bases from J, with 6 bases in between. CDR3 sequence reads: CASSQGTMNTEAFF. CDR3 DNA: TGCGCCAGCAGCCAAGGGACCATGAACACTGAAGCTTTCTTT.

The rearrangement joins TRBV6-5 to TRBJ1-4; 7 nucleotides line up with TRBD1. V lost 0 bases and J lost 5; bases outside the gene matches: 6. Per the germline V gene, CDR1 is MNHEY and CDR2 is SVGAGI. There are 16 residues in the CDR3. CDR3 sequence reads: CASSYSWDSTNEKLFF. Written as DNA, the CDR3 is TGTGCCAGCAGTTACTCCTGGGACAGTACGAATGAAAAACTGTTTTTT.

This chain connects TRBV5-1 to TRBJ2-3; D is possibly TRBD1 or TRBD2 (5 bases each). The germline V gene encodes CDR1 SGHRS and CDR2 YFSETQ. Trimming removed 4 bases at V and 6 bases at J, with 18 bases between. The CDR3 spans 15 residues. CDR3 in amino acids: CASSPGTKSPDTQYF. CDR3 DNA sequence: TGCGCCAGCAGCCCCGGGACCAAATCCCCTGATACGCAGTATTTT. Filled out from reference TRBV5-1 and TRBJ2-3, the complete variable domain reads KAGVTQTPRYLIKTRGQQVTLSCSPISGHRSVSWYQQTPGQGLQFLFEYFSETQRNKGNFPGRFSGRQFSNSRSEMNVSTLELGDSALYLCASSPGTKSPDTQYFGPGTRLTVL.

The sample holds a few counts of this clone. This chain connects TRBV4-1 to TRBJ2-7; 11 positions agree with TRBD2. J gave up 3 bases and V 3 bases, and 1 base lay outside the gene matches. CDR1 and CDR2 from the germline V gene are MGHRA and YSYEKL. The CDR3 totals 14 residues. The CDR3 region has the DNA TGCGCCAGCAGCCACGGGACTAGCGGCTACGAGCAGTACTTC. It codes for CASSHGTSGYEQYF.

The rearrangement links TRBV30 to TRBJ2-1; D gene uncertain. Germline lookup yields CDR1 GTSNPN and CDR2 SVGIG (reference sequence). The CDR3 length is 9 residues. Trimming took 7 bases from V and 5 from J, leaving 3 bases between them. This chain's CDR3 is CALDNEQFF. For the CDR3, the DNA is TGTGCCTTGGACAATGAGCAGTTCTTC. The whole variable domain, filled in from reference TRBV30 and TRBJ2-1, reads SQTIHQWPATLVQPVGSPLSLECTVEGTSNPNLYWYRQAAGRGLQLLFYSVGIGQISSEVPQNLSASRPQDRQFILSSKKLLLSDSGFYLCALDNEQFFGPGTRLTVL.

The V and J genes are TRBV19 and TRBJ2-1, with 8 bases identical to TRBD2. The germline V gene encodes CDR1 LNHDA and CDR2 SQIVND (reference sequence). The CDR3 has 14 amino acids. Unmatched junction bases numbered 9, after V lost 7 bases and J lost 7 bases. CDR3 in DNA: TGTGCCAGTAACCCAGGGGTAGCGGGGAATGAGCAGTTCTTC. Its protein product is CASNPGVAGNEQFF.

The gene calls are TRBV2 and TRBJ2-1, with TRBD1 matching over 10 bases. The CDR3 loop spans 15 amino acids. Germline loops: CDR1 SNHLY, CDR2 FYNNEI. The junction had 15 bases not matched to a gene; V was cut back by 7 bases and J by 12 bases. The CDR3 sequence is CASILPGTGALAQFF. The CDR3 nucleotides are TGTGCCAGCATATTGCCCGGGACAGGGGCTTTGGCGCAGTTCTTC. The complete variable domain, with remaining parts taken from reference TRBV2 and TRBJ2-1, reads EPEVTQTPSHQVTQMGQEVILRCVPISNHLYFYWYRQILGQKVEFLVSFYNNEISEKSEIFDDQFSVERPDGSNFTLKIRSTKLEDSAMYFCASILPGTGALAQFFGPGTRLTVL.

This sequence joins TRBV7-9 and TRBJ1-5, with 7 bases matching TRBD1. CDR1 SEHNR and CDR2 FQNEAQ come from the germline V gene (reference sequence). The V and J ends lost 4 bases and 3 bases, in that order; junction bases with no gene match: 6. The CDR3 totals 15 residues. In nucleotides, the CDR3 is TGTGCCAGCAGCTCCGGGACAGCCGCCAATCAGCCCCAGCATTTT. It codes for CASSSGTAANQPQHF.

The chain is built from TRBV27 and TRBJ2-3; D might be TRBD1 (5 bases). The germline V gene has CDR1 MNHEY and CDR2 SMNVEV (reference sequence). V dropped 0 bases and J dropped 1 base, with 17 bases sitting between them. The length of the CDR3 is 18 residues. The CDR3 here is CASSLSVNLIGGTDTQYF. The CDR3 DNA reads TGTGCCAGCAGTTTATCGGTTAACTTAATAGGGGGCACAGATACGCAGTATTTT.

The rearrangement links TRBV7-3 to TRBJ1-5; D gene unclear. V lost 5 bases and J 3 bases, leaving 17 bases between the germline ends. The germline V gene has CDR1 SGHTA and CDR2 FQGTGA. This CDR3 has 16 amino acids. CDR3 DNA sequence: TGTGCCAGCAGCCAAAAAAGGACGGGATTCAATCAGCCCCAGCATTTT. This translates into CASSQKRTGFNQPQHF.

V is TRBV28 and J is TRBJ2-1, with D possibly being TRBD1 or TRBD2 (5 bases each). This CDR3 has 13 amino acids. The germline V gene has CDR1 MDHEN and CDR2 SYDVKM. Trimming took off 0 bases at V and 8 bases at J, with 8 bases between the two ends. The CDR3 DNA sequence: TGTGCCAGCAGTTTATGGGGGGTGGATGAGCAGTTCTTC. Residues: CASSLWGVDEQFF. Full variable domain (outside the CDR3, taken from reference TRBV28 and TRBJ2-1): DVKVTQSSRYLVKRTGEKVFLECVQDMDHENMFWYRQDPGLGLRLIYFSYDVKMKEKGDIPEGYSVSREKKERFSLILESASTNQTSMYLCASSLWGVDEQFFGPGTRLTVL.

V gene TRBV5-1 combines with J gene TRBJ1-1, with D possibly being TRBD1 (5 bases). The CDR3 runs 15 residues. The germline V gene has CDR1 SGHRS and CDR2 YFSETQ. Trimming shortened V by 1 base and J by 2 bases, and 12 bases separated the two germline ends. This CDR3 is CASSLTGTANTEAFF. For the CDR3, the DNA is TGCGCCAGCAGCTTGACCGGGACGGCTAACACTGAAGCTTTCTTT.

This rearrangement joins TRBV19 to TRBJ2-2, with a weak D call TRBD2 (6 bases). Trimming pared 1 base from V and 4 bases from J, leaving 10 bases between. The CDR3 is 15 amino acids. CDR1 and CDR2 (germline): LNHDA, SQIVND (reference sequence). The CDR3: CASSIGQGGTGELFF. CDR3 DNA: TGTGCCAGTAGTATAGGGCAGGGAGGCACCGGGGAGCTGTTTTTT. The whole variable domain, filled in from reference TRBV19 and TRBJ2-2, reads DGGITQSPKYLFRKEGQNVTLSCEQNLNHDAMYWYRQDPGQGLRLIYYSQIVNDFQKGDIAEGYSVSREKKESFPLTVTSAQKNPTAFYLCASSIGQGGTGELFFGEGSRLTVL.

This chain connects TRBV19 to TRBJ2-1; D possibly corresponds to TRBD1 (5 bases). With 5 bases removed from V and 9 bases from J, the gap between germline ends came to 11 bases. The CDR3 runs 12 residues. Germline V lookup: CDR1 LNHDA, CDR2 SQIVND (reference sequence). DNA for the CDR3: TGTGCCAGTAGTCAAGGGGTCCCTGAGCAGTTCTTC. Translation: CASSQGVPEQFF.

This clone was seen a few times. This chain connects TRBV19 to TRBJ2-5; possibly TRBD1 or TRBD2 for D (6 bases each). The V end lost 5 bases, the J end lost 4 bases, and 11 bases lay between the germline ends. Germline V CDR1 and CDR2: LNHDA, SQIVND (reference sequence). The CDR3 is 13 residues long. CDR3 DNA sequence: TGTGCCAGTAGTTGGGGGGCCGGAGAGACCCAGTACTTC. Translated, it gives CASSWGAGETQYF. Full variable domain (outside the CDR3, taken from reference TRBV19 and TRBJ2-5): DGGITQSPKYLFRKEGQNVTLSCEQNLNHDAMYWYRQDPGQGLRLIYYSQIVNDFQKGDIAEGYSVSREKKESFPLTVTSAQKNPTAFYLCASSWGAGETQYFGPGTRLLVL.

The CDR3 sequence: CASSHRGVAGADEQYF. The DNA of the CDR3 is TGTGCCAGCTCCCACCGGGGAGTGGCGGGAGCGGACGAGCAGTACTTC. The chain recombines TRBV18 with TRBJ2-7; 7 bases match TRBD2. Germline lookup yields CDR1 KGHSH and CDR2 LQKENI. The J segment lost 5 bases and the V segment lost 6 bases, leaving 16 bases of the junction unmatched. The CDR3 runs 16 residues.

The chain employs TRBV6-4 and TRBJ2-7, with TRBD2 identical over 8 bases. The CDR3 has 15 residues. Germline V gene lookup returns CDR1 MRHNA and CDR2 SNTAGT. V trimming: 5 bases; J trimming: 0 bases; junction bases outside the gene matches: 6. For the CDR3, the DNA is TGTGCCAGCAGTATCTTAGCGGGAAGCTCCTACGAGCAGTACTTC. Its translation is CASSILAGSSYEQYF.

This clone has a handful of counts. V usage is TRBV6-1 and J usage is TRBJ2-3; no definite D call. Germline lookup yields CDR1 MNHNS and CDR2 SASEGT. V gave up 5 bases and J gave up 3 bases, with 9 bases separating them. The CDR3 has 13 amino acids. For the CDR3, the DNA is TGTGCCAGCAGTTCTTTGGGGACAGATACGCAGTATTTT. It translates to CASSSLGTDTQYF.

This clone was observed once. The same CDR3 arises from other DNA sequences in this sample as well. V usage is TRBV30 and J usage is TRBJ1-5; D remains ambiguous. V lost 0 bases and J lost 4, with 7 bases in between. The germline V gene encodes CDR1 GTSNPN and CDR2 SVGIG (reference sequence). CDR3 length: 13 amino acids. The CDR3 is CAWSVGGNQPQHF. CDR3 in DNA: TGTGCCTGGAGTGTAGGAGGAAATCAGCCCCAGCATTTT.

The V and J genes are TRBV6-5 and TRBJ2-2; TRBD1 is a possible D gene (5 bases). The CDR3 has 13 residues. Trimming removed 2 bases at V and 5 bases at J, with 6 bases between. Germline CDR1 is MNHEY and CDR2 is SVGAGI. The CDR3: CASSYKGTGELFF. The CDR3 DNA reads TGTGCCAGCAGTTACAAGGGGACCGGGGAGCTGTTTTTT.